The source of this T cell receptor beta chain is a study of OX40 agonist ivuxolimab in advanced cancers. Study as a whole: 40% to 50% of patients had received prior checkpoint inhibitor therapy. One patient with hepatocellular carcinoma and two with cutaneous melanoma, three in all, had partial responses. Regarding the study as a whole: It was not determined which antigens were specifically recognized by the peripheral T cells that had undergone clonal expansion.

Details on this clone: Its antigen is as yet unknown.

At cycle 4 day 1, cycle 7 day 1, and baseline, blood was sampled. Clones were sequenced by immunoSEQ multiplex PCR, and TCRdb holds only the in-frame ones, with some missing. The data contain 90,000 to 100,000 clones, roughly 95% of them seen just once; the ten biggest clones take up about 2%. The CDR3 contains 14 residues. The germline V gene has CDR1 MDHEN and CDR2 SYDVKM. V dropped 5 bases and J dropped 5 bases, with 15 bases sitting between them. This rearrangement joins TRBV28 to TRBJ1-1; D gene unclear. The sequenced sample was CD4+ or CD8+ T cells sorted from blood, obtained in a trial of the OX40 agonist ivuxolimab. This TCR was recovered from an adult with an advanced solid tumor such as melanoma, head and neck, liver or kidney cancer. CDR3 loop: CASSPLLGRTEAFF. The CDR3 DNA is TGTGCCAGCAGTCCCCTTCTGGGGAGGACTGAAGCTTTCTTT.